This TCR beta chain was recorded in a study of blood T cell repertoires in COVID-19 (dated by TCRdb to about 2020). For the study in its entirety: Collaborator samples came from the United States, Italy and Spain and covered acute and convalescent phases of COVID-19. The samples were drawn from two sources: the first 160 participants of the ongoing ImmuneRACE study, and about 1,300 subjects contributed by 6 global collaborators. Deeply sampled blood TCRbeta repertoires from subjects exposed to, actively infected with, or recovered from COVID-19 were included in the dataset. HLA class I and class II types, where available, came from metadata supplied by the sample provider rather than from assay-based typing. A de-identified subject ID, COVID-19 status, age in years and sex were almost always included in the sample metadata. A freely available public database, intended as a resource for researchers studying the immune response to SARS-CoV-2, is where the repertoires were released. The prospective study material was composed of cDNA or gDNA derived from T cells, B-cell-depleted T cells, or PBMCs.

Paper-wide results and their limitations: The amount of clinical and demographic metadata varied by source and participant and was provided uncurated.

In Seattle, one collaborating source enrolled patients while the infection was active and tracked those patients longitudinally over the course of disease. Each collaborating institution followed its own protocols to collect whole blood in K2EDTA tubes. For TCRbeta analysis, collaborators shipped samples as frozen whole blood, isolated PBMCs, or DNA extracted from either of those sample types. TCRbeta CDR3 regions were amplified from genomic DNA using the immunoSEQ Assay, a bias-controlled multiplex PCR. Processing in the source paper ran as follows. The number of nucleated cells in each sample was estimated from the amplification of reference gene primers within the assay. To quantify the absolute abundance of each unique TCRbeta CDR3 rearrangement, sequence reads were collapsed and filtered. For each sample, productive Simpson clonality was calculated as the square root of Simpson's diversity index over productive rearrangements. The immuneACCESS repertoire file appears here via TCRdb, limited to in-frame rearrangements. These files lack a portion of the clones; in checked studies, under half of the deficit traces to unresolved V genes, and the cause of the others is not known. The V and J calls and the clone size are those of that table, but D and trimming were determined from the DNA. This sample holds about 160,000 clones; about 85% were observed only once. 7.5% to 8.5% of the sample comes from the top ten.

The V and J ends are trimmed by 8 bases and 5 bases, leaving 10 bases between them. Spanning cysteine to phenylalanine, the CDR3 consists of 12 amino acids. Only the CDR3 DNA stays, 36 bases, in frame from base 1. The count of this clone is one. This receptor's antigen is unknown. Within one base of it there is no much larger clone, and no base qualities were kept. The TCR comes from a woman in her fifties or sixties with COVID-19, enrolled during active disease. What was sequenced was peripheral blood. The chain links TRBV12-3 or TRBV12-4 with TRBJ2-4; D gene: possibly TRBD2, on 5 matching bases. The sequenced DNA: TGTGCCAGCTCCCCGAGGGAAAACATTCAGTACTTC. It specifies CASSPRENIQYF.